This T cell receptor beta chain originates from a study of Tregs in tolerant kidney transplant recipients. General study results and limits: Biological reproducibility was not directly addressed, but technical replication error appeared minimal. Expanding Tregs on activated donor B cells appeared to best identify donor-specific TCRbeta clones. Nucleotide sequences could not be compared across some patients' samples due to primer changes.

Generated by immunoSEQ multiplex PCR, the TCRdb table keeps only in-frame clones and is missing some. Here the sample spans about 50,000 clones, approximately 89% being singletons. CDR3 length: 18 residues. The trim removed 4 bases at V and 0 bases at J, leaving 9 bases unmatched. Looked up from germline, CDR1 is SGDLS and CDR2 is YYNGEE. Related graft donors supplied nonmyeloablative bone marrow transplants, and mixed chimerism was transient. Thawed PBMCs were FACS-sorted into unstimulated CD4+CD25+CD127- regulatory T cells, CD4+CD25- non-regulatory cells, CD4 and CD8 cells. Concerning this clone: The antigen remains undetermined. This sample also contains other DNA sequences that code for the same CDR3.

Sequenced material: CD8+ T cells from blood (PBMCs), taken 12 months after the transplant. The TCR originated in a human patient who received a combined kidney and bone marrow transplant. The graft donor may be the source of some T cells. The V and J genes are TRBV9 and TRBJ1-6, with 8 positions matching TRBD1. The CDR3 region is CASSPRQGQSSYNSPLHF. CDR3 nucleotide sequence: TGTGCCAGCAGCCCACGACAGGGGCAGAGCTCCTATAATTCACCCCTCCACTTT.